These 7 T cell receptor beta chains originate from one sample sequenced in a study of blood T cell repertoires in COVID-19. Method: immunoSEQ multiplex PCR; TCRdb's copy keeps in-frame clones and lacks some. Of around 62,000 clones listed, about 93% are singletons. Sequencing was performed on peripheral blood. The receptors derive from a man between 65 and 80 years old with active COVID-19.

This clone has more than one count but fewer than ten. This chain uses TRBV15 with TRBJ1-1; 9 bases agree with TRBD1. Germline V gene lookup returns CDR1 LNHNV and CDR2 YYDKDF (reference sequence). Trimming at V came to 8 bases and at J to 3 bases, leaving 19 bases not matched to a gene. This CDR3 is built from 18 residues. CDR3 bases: TGTGCCACCTCCGACAGGGACAGGGTCGCCTATCATGACACTGAAGCTTTCTTT. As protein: CATSDRDRVAYHDTEAFF.

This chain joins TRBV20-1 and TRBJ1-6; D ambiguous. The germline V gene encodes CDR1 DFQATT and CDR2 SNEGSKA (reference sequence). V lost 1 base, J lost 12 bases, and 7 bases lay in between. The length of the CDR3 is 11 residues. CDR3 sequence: CSARGREPLHF. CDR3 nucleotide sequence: TGCAGTGCTAGAGGGAGGGAACCCCTCCACTTT.

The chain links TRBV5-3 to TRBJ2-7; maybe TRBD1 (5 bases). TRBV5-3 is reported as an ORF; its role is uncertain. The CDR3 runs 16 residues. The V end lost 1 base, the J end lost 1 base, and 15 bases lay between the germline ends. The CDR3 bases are TGTGCCAGAAGCTTGAACAGGAGTACTTTTTCCTACGAGCAGTACGTC. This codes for CARSLNRSTFSYEQYV.

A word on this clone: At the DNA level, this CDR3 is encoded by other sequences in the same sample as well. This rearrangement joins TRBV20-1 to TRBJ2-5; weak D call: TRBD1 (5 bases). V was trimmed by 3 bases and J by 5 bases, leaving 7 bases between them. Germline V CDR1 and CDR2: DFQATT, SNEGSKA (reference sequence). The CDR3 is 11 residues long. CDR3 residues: CSARGRETQYF. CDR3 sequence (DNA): TGCAGTGCTAGGGGGCGGGAGACCCAGTACTTC.

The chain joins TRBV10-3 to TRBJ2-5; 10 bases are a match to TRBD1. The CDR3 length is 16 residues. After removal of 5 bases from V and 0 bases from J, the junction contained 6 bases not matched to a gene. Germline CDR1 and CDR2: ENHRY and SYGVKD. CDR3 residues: CAISNPGQGYQETQYF. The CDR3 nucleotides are TGTGCCATCAGTAACCCGGGACAGGGGTACCAAGAGACCCAGTACTTC.

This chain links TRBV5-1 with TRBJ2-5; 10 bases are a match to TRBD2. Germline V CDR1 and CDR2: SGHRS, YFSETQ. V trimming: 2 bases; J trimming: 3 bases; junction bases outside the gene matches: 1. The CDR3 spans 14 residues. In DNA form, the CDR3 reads TGCGCCAGCAGCTTAGCGGGGGGGAAAGAGACCCAGTACTTC. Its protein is CASSLAGGKETQYF.

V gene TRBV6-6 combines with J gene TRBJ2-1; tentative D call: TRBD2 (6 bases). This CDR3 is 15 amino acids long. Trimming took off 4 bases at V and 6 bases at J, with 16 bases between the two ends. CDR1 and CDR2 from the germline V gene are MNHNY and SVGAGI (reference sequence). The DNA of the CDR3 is TGTGCCAGCAGTTCGGGACTCCTGGGGGGCAATGAGCAGTTCTTC. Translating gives CASSSGLLGGNEQFF.